This TCR beta chain was identified in a study of beta chain features in type 1 diabetes. Expressed TCRB transcripts got sequenced, as all isolated RNA was reverse transcribed. The protocol was immunoSEQ multiplex PCR, while the TCRdb copy is restricted to in-frame clones and leaves out a portion. This sample has 430,000 or so clones, with about an eighth found just once. This CDR3 has 13 residues. Germline CDR1 is SEHNR and CDR2 is FQNEAQ (reference sequence). V was trimmed by 7 bases and J by 14 bases, leaving 22 bases between them. This clone was seen a handful of times. This chain joins TRBV7-9 and TRBJ2-3, with TRBD1 as a possible D gene (6 bases). Sequencing used naive CD4+ T cells from blood. This clonotype was obtained from a woman under 30 in good health. The CDR3 sequence is CASIELGTSLGYF. Written as DNA, the CDR3 is TGTGCCAGCATCGAACTGGGGACATCTCTCGGGTATTTT.